This T cell receptor (beta chain) was obtained from a study of blood T cells in healthy people across ages. A J-beta primer mix and a sample-barcoded 5' primer were used in a second PCR of roughly 7 to 12 cycles. TCRdb fed the 5' RACE reads into MiXCR, producing one record per CDR3 protein. The repertoire holds 500,000 to 700,000 distinct CDR3 sequences, with less than 35% as singletons. Trimming removed 5 bases from V and 1 base from J; junction bases left unmatched: 6. The CDR3 loop spans 15 amino acids. Germline CDR1 is DFQATT and CDR2 is SNEGSKA (reference sequence). This chain connects TRBV20-1 to TRBJ2-1; 9 bases are a match to TRBD2. The specimen sequenced was blood. This sequence originates from a woman over 75 in good health. CDR3: CSAPREGQSYNEQFF. The CDR3 DNA reads TGCAGTGCTCCGCGGGAGGGCCAGTCCTACAATGAGCAGTTCTTC.